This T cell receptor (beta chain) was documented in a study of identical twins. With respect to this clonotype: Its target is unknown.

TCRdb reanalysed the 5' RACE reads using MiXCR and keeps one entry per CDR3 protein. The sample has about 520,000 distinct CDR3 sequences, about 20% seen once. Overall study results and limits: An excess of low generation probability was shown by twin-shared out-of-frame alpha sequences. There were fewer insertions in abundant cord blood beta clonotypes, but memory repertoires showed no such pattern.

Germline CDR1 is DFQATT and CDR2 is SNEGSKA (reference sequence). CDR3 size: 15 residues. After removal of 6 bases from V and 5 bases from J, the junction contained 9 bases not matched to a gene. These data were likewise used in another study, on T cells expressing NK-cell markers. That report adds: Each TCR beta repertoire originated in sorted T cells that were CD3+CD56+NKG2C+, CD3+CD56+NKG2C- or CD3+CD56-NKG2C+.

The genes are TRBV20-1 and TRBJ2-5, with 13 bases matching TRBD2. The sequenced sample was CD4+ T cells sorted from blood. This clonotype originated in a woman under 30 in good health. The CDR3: CSAPTSGRAWETQYF. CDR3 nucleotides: TGCAGTGCACCCACTAGCGGGAGGGCCTGGGAGACCCAGTACTTC.